These T cell receptor beta chains were read from a single sample in a study of T cell responses to AZD1222 COVID-19 vaccine. This table comes from immunoSEQ multiplex PCR, and its TCRdb copy is limited to in-frame clones, with some not included. The sample has some 110,000 clones; 88% are singletons. Material: peripheral blood, obtained on day 0 of AZD1222 vaccination. The receptors were sampled from an adult in good health. The conserved cysteine and the conserved F or W are not part of the CDR3 here. A D gene is named only where the DNA matches it firmly.

cdr3_aa,d_call,v_call
ASSETSRGPNYGYT,NA,TRBV9
SVEGPGAYEQY,NA,TRBV29-1
ASSLGQVPKNIQY,TRBD1,TRBV28
ASEQGAAYEQY,TRBD1,TRBV5-8
ASTGLFRYT,NA,TRBV6-5
ASSQGRGNTEAF,NA,TRBV4-1
ASSQRAGYEQY,NA,TRBV7-9
ASAPGPDTQY,NA,TRBV9
SYSGGIMGTEAF,NA,TRBV29-1
ASSTHTGGSSYEQY,TRBD2,TRBV3-1/TRBV3-2
ASSLTGTGGGSPLH,TRBD1,TRBV5-6
ASSIGTGGFEAF,TRBD1,TRBV19
ASSLSQAPSSALH,NA,TRBV5-1
ASNQGNVITEAF,NA,TRBV2
ASSDSGGALTGELF,NA,TRBV6-4
ASSRTREEGANYGYT,NA,TRBV5-1
AWRKTSGQPQH,NA,TRBV30
ASSYSQGGTEAF,TRBD1,TRBV6-2/TRBV6-3
ASSPFFVNTGELF,NA,TRBV6-5
ASSSGTEGTDTQY,TRBD1,TRBV7-9
SVEFGDRAGETQY,NA,TRBV29-1
AIRAGISGNTIY,NA,TRBV10-3
ASSVSYGGEGVFAEQY,TRBD2,TRBV9
ASSFQRYNEQF,NA,TRBV7-2
AWNQREKDTQY,TRBD2,TRBV30
AARTEISTDTQY,NA,TRBV10-3